This paragraph reports one T cell receptor (beta chain). The data belong to a study of T cell changes during pregnancy in multiple sclerosis. Generated by immunoSEQ multiplex PCR, the TCRdb table keeps only in-frame clones and is missing some. The data hold some 70,000 clones, with approximately 92% observed a single time. The receptor comes from a female donor in good health, enrolled as a control in a pregnancy study. The specimen comprised CD8+ T cells from peripheral blood mononuclear cells, sampled in the third trimester of pregnancy.

The CDR3 sequence is CASSPGTATYGYTF. The CDR3 DNA follows: TGTGCCAGCAGTCCCGGGACAGCAACCTATGGCTACACCTTC. The chain uses TRBV27 and TRBJ1-2; 7 nucleotides match TRBD1. After removal of 5 bases from V and 4 bases from J, the junction contained 7 bases not matched to a gene. In germline, CDR1 is MNHEY, CDR2 SMNVEV (reference sequence). The CDR3 length is 14 residues.